The clone carrying this T cell receptor (beta chain) was recorded at least ten times. Amplification targeted TCR beta CDR3 regions from RNA transcripts. HTBI primers drove first-round RT-PCR of the TCR CDR3. Each CDR3 protein is one row after TCRdb ran MiXCR on the multiplex PCR reads. The data show hundreds of thousands of distinct CDR3 sequences, 35% seen once. This sample stems from a study of T cells in Graves' hyperthyroidism and ophthalmopathy. Germline loops: CDR1 LNHDA, CDR2 SQIVND (reference sequence). Trimming cost V 6 bases and J 4 bases, with 15 bases left between them. The CDR3 is 14 amino acids.

Input material: blood. V usage is TRBV19 and J usage is TRBJ1-1; the D is unclear. The TCR was taken from a woman aged 35 to 49 with Graves' hyperthyroidism. CDR3 coding DNA: TGTGCCAGTAGGCAGACGGGAGGAGCCACTGAAGCTTTCTTT. This sequence encodes CASRQTGGATEAFF.